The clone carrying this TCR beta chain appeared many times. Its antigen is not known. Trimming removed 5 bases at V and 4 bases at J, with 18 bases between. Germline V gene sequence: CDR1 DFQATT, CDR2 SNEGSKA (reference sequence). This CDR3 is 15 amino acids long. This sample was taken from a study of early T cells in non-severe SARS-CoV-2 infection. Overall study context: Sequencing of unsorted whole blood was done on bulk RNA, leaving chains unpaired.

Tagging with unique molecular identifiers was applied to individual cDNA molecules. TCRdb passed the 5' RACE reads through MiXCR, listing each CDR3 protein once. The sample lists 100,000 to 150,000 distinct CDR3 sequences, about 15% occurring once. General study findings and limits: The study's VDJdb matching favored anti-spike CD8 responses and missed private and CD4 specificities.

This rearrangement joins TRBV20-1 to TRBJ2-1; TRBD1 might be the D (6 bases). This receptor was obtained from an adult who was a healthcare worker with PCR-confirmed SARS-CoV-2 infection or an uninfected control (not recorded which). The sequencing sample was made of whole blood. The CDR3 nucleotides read TGCAGTGCTGGCCCGAGACAGGACCTTTACAATGAGCAGTTCTTC. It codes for CSAGPRQDLYNEQFF.